This T cell receptor beta chain was captured in a study of beta chain features in type 1 diabetes. Study results and limitations: Among patients with Type 1 diabetes, TCRB CDR3s were moderately but significantly shorter in every one of the four CD4+ subsets. TCRB rearrangement may or may not be influenced by HLA type; here this remained unresolved. Fewer junction insertions and more nucleotide deletions appeared in type 1 diabetes patients.

Reverse transcription of all isolated RNA meant that expressed TCRB transcripts were sequenced. The protocol was immunoSEQ multiplex PCR, while the TCRdb copy is restricted to in-frame clones and leaves out a portion. This sample carries around 430,000 clones, 30% of them seen once, and the ten largest clones take 0.065%. For this clone: What it binds is not known.

CDR1 and CDR2 from the germline V gene are LGHNA and YNFKEQ. V lost 4 bases and J lost 4; bases outside the gene matches: 2. This CDR3 contains 14 residues. The TCR originated in a man between 18 and 29 years old in good health. Input material: naive CD4+ T cells from blood. This sequence joins TRBV4-2 and TRBJ2-3, with 10 bases matching TRBD2. The CDR3, as DNA: TGTGCCAGCAGCCTGGGACTAGCGTCAGATACGCAGTATTTT. Encoded protein: CASSLGLASDTQYF.